The rows below give T cell receptor beta chains drawn from one sample of a study of T cell changes during pregnancy in multiple sclerosis. Profiled with immunoSEQ multiplex PCR; TCRdb holds only in-frame clones, not every one. The data hold 28,000 or so clones, with 85% to 90% observed a single time. Sequencing used CD8+ T cells from peripheral blood mononuclear cells, obtained in the second trimester of pregnancy. The receptor set was obtained from a female donor with multiple sclerosis, enrolled in a pregnancy study. CDR3s include the opening cysteine and the closing phenylalanine or tryptophan. Fields, in order: clone size, V gene, J gene, CDR3 protein. The size of a clone is reported for some rows only, either as once, few or many, or as a class for expanded clones.

clone_size: few; v_call: TRBV7-9; j_call: TRBJ2-1; cdr3_aa: CASSATGTGRLNEQFF
clone_size: few; v_call: TRBV6-1; j_call: TRBJ1-5; cdr3_aa: CASSEADYQPQHF
clone_size: NA; v_call: TRBV4-1; j_call: TRBJ2-1; cdr3_aa: CASSPLGTAYNEQFF
clone_size: NA; v_call: TRBV4-2; j_call: TRBJ2-7; cdr3_aa: CASSRGPNYEQYF
clone_size: NA; v_call: TRBV27; j_call: TRBJ2-2; cdr3_aa: CASSLLRGGADTGELFF
clone_size: NA; v_call: TRBV2; j_call: TRBJ2-3; cdr3_aa: CASSGRRGITDTQYF
clone_size: NA; v_call: TRBV27; j_call: TRBJ2-3; cdr3_aa: CASSLPGEDTQYF
clone_size: NA; v_call: TRBV29-1; j_call: TRBJ1-4; cdr3_aa: CSVQGAGEKLFF
clone_size: NA; v_call: TRBV5-4; j_call: TRBJ1-1; cdr3_aa: CASSLHRTGTLGAFF
clone_size: NA; v_call: TRBV10-2; j_call: TRBJ1-2; cdr3_aa: CASSERAGELYGYTF
clone_size: NA; v_call: TRBV7-9; j_call: TRBJ2-1; cdr3_aa: CASSSSTGGNEQFF
clone_size: NA; v_call: TRBV6-1; j_call: TRBJ2-5; cdr3_aa: CASSLTSGGAETQYF
clone_size: NA; v_call: TRBV29-1; j_call: TRBJ2-3; cdr3_aa: CSVRGSGGAGTQYF
clone_size: once; v_call: TRBV6-5; j_call: TRBJ2-5; cdr3_aa: CASSPGQAWVETQYF
clone_size: NA; v_call: TRBV28; j_call: TRBJ1-5; cdr3_aa: CASSSGTGEIQPQHF
clone_size: NA; v_call: TRBV4-3; j_call: TRBJ1-6; cdr3_aa: CASSQDLYIMSPLHF
clone_size: NA; v_call: TRBV2; j_call: TRBJ1-2; cdr3_aa: CASVFLYGYTF
clone_size: NA; v_call: TRBV20-1; j_call: TRBJ2-1; cdr3_aa: CRVGTGGFF
clone_size: few; v_call: TRBV4-1; j_call: TRBJ1-6; cdr3_aa: CASSQAGWNSPLHF
clone_size: NA; v_call: TRBV6-4; j_call: TRBJ2-2; cdr3_aa: CASRGAGGTGELFF
clone_size: NA; v_call: TRBV27; j_call: TRBJ2-1; cdr3_aa: CASSLNGGSYNEQFF
clone_size: NA; v_call: TRBV27; j_call: TRBJ2-7; cdr3_aa: CASSLGYGFEQYF
clone_size: NA; v_call: TRBV19; j_call: TRBJ2-1; cdr3_aa: CASSIGGTGYNEQFF
clone_size: NA; v_call: TRBV28; j_call: TRBJ1-2; cdr3_aa: CASSASRGIYGYTF
clone_size: NA; v_call: TRBV12-5; j_call: TRBJ1-1; cdr3_aa: CASDPTGVENTEAFF
clone_size: NA; v_call: TRBV4-3; j_call: TRBJ1-3; cdr3_aa: CASSQDFPGNTIYF
clone_size: NA; v_call: TRBV23-1; j_call: TRBJ1-1; cdr3_aa: CASSPSPWQEAEAFF
clone_size: NA; v_call: TRBV28; j_call: TRBJ1-1; cdr3_aa: CASSPYGNTEAFF
clone_size: NA; v_call: TRBV9; j_call: TRBJ1-6; cdr3_aa: CASSVGSSPLHF
clone_size: NA; v_call: TRBV9; j_call: TRBJ1-1; cdr3_aa: CASSAGHPNTEAFF
clone_size: NA; v_call: TRBV4-1; j_call: TRBJ2-1; cdr3_aa: CASTLRKGYNEQFF
clone_size: NA; v_call: TRBV18; j_call: TRBJ2-3; cdr3_aa: CASSPTGSTDTQYF
clone_size: NA; v_call: TRBV7-2; j_call: TRBJ1-2; cdr3_aa: CASSVPPGLLSGYTF
clone_size: NA; v_call: TRBV27; j_call: TRBJ1-5; cdr3_aa: CASSLGQGVRPQHF
clone_size: once; v_call: TRBV5-6; j_call: TRBJ1-3; cdr3_aa: CATRWAAGNTIYF
clone_size: NA; v_call: TRBV6-5; j_call: TRBJ2-1; cdr3_aa: CASSPSDPYNEQFF
clone_size: NA; v_call: TRBV9; j_call: TRBJ1-2; cdr3_aa: CASSQDIGPSYGYTF
clone_size: NA; v_call: TRBV18; j_call: TRBJ2-5; cdr3_aa: CASSPSRSRGGETQYF
clone_size: NA; v_call: TRBV6-5; j_call: TRBJ2-7; cdr3_aa: CASSYSIGQLLNEQYF
clone_size: once; v_call: TRBV27; j_call: TRBJ1-5; cdr3_aa: CASRSGAYSNQPQHF
clone_size: NA; v_call: TRBV13; j_call: TRBJ2-3; cdr3_aa: CASSQTLLTRGGADTQYF
clone_size: NA; v_call: TRBV19; j_call: TRBJ1-5; cdr3_aa: CASSIQGQPQHF
clone_size: NA; v_call: TRBV30; j_call: TRBJ2-2; cdr3_aa: CASKMGSKDTGELFF
clone_size: NA; v_call: TRBV5-6; j_call: TRBJ2-7; cdr3_aa: CASSLGQSGYEQYF
clone_size: medium-sized; v_call: TRBV28; j_call: TRBJ1-2; cdr3_aa: CASRVTDNSYGYTF
clone_size: NA; v_call: TRBV7-2; j_call: TRBJ2-2; cdr3_aa: CASSLLWGWGAGELFF
clone_size: once; v_call: TRBV19; j_call: TRBJ1-4; cdr3_aa: CASSTRTGTLSTNEKLFF
clone_size: NA; v_call: TRBV21-1; j_call: TRBJ1-2; cdr3_aa: CASSNYRAEGYTF
clone_size: NA; v_call: TRBV19; j_call: TRBJ1-1; cdr3_aa: CASSLPRDSTEAFF
clone_size: NA; v_call: TRBV7-2; j_call: TRBJ2-1; cdr3_aa: CASSLRRLAGSSYNEQFF
clone_size: NA; v_call: TRBV19; j_call: TRBJ1-1; cdr3_aa: CASSIIKGRTEAFF
clone_size: NA; v_call: TRBV6-5; j_call: TRBJ2-1; cdr3_aa: CASSWGPGQGGNEQFF
clone_size: NA; v_call: TRBV19; j_call: TRBJ1-1; cdr3_aa: CASSIGYGTGLNTEAFF
clone_size: NA; v_call: TRBV27; j_call: TRBJ1-5; cdr3_aa: CASSFGRGSNQPQHF
clone_size: NA; v_call: TRBV25-1; j_call: TRBJ2-7; cdr3_aa: CASSDAPRERDYEQYF
clone_size: NA; v_call: TRBV5-1; j_call: TRBJ1-1; cdr3_aa: CASSPRRVDTEAFF
clone_size: once; v_call: TRBV30; j_call: TRBJ1-1; cdr3_aa: CAWSVGDRHF